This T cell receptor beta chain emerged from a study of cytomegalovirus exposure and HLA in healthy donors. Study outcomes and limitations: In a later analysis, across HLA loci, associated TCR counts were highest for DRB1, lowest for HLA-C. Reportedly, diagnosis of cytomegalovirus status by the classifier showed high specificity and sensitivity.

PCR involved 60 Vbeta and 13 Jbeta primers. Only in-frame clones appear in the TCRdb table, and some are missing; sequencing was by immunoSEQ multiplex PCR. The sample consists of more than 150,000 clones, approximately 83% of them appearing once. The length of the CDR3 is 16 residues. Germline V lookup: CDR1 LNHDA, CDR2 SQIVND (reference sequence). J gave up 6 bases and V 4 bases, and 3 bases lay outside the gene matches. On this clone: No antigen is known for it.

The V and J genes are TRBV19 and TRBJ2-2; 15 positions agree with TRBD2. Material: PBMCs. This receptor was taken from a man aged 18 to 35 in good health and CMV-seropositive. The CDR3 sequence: CASSTWTSGGAGELFF. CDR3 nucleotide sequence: TGTGCCAGTAGTACCTGGACTAGCGGGGGGGCCGGGGAGCTGTTTTTT.